One sample yielded the 30 T cell receptor beta chains listed below, sequenced in a study of cytomegalovirus exposure and HLA in healthy donors. The primer mix had 60 Vbeta and 13 Jbeta primers. The table came from immunoSEQ multiplex PCR; TCRdb's copy has only in-frame clones and leaves some out. The sample lists a few hundred thousand clones; roughly 80% were seen once. Sequencing was performed on PBMCs. These receptors all come from a man aged 30 to 39 in good health and CMV-seronegative.

This chain connects TRBV9 to TRBJ2-2; a weak D match, TRBD1 (5 bases). This CDR3 contains 17 residues. V was shortened by 3 bases and J by 0 bases, with 15 bases between the two germline ends. CDR1 is SGDLS and CDR2 is YYNGEE in the germline V gene. CDR3 nucleotide sequence: TGTGCCAGCAGCGCCCCTTGGGGCAGCCCGAACACCGGGGAGCTGTTTTTT. Its translation is CASSAPWGSPNTGELFF.

The V and J genes are TRBV4-3 and TRBJ2-1; TRBD2 agrees at 10 bases. The CDR3 has 13 residues. The V segment lost 4 bases and the J segment 6 bases; nucleotides outside the gene matches: 0. The V gene's germline CDR1 is LGHNA and CDR2 YSLEER. CDR3 coding DNA: TGCGCCAGCAGCCCTAGCGGGAGCAATGAGCAGTTCTTC. Its protein product is CASSPSGSNEQFF.

CDR3 region: CASSFGGVGTDTQYF. The CDR3 DNA sequence: TGTGCCAGCAGCTTCGGCGGGGTCGGCACAGATACGCAGTATTTT. This chain joins TRBV7-2 and TRBJ2-3; D perhaps matches TRBD2 (6 bases). Germline values: CDR1 SGHTA, CDR2 FQGNSA. The V gene lost 3 bases and the J gene lost 1 base, with 11 bases spanning the gap. This CDR3 is 15 amino acids long.

V is TRBV28 and J is TRBJ1-2, with D perhaps matching TRBD1 (5 bases). The CDR3 runs to 14 residues. Trimming took 2 bases from V and 6 from J, leaving 13 bases between them. Germline values: CDR1 MDHEN, CDR2 SYDVKM. In nucleotides, the CDR3 is TGTGCCAGCAGTTTAATCATCCAGGGCAATGGCTACACCTTC. Its protein product is CASSLIIQGNGYTF.

The sample holds a few counts of this clone. One end of the junction fails to match germline, which may point to a read error. This chain links TRBV7-3 with TRBJ2-6; a possible D gene is TRBD2 (7 bases). From germline, CDR1 is SGHTA and CDR2 FQGTGA. The CDR3 has 17 amino acids. DNA of the CDR3: TGTGCCAGCAGCGCCAAACCCCGGGGGGCTGGGGCCAGCGTCCTGACTTTC. Encoded protein: CASSAKPRGAGASVLTF.

V and J are TRBV7-8 and TRBJ1-1; no firm D call. Looked up from germline, CDR1 is SGHVS and CDR2 is FQNEAQ. V lost 5 bases to trimming and J lost 1 base, with 11 bases between them. This CDR3 contains 14 residues. The CDR3 bases are TGTGCCAGCAGCCACTCGGGATCGAACACTGAAGCTTTCTTT. This gives the protein CASSHSGSNTEAFF.

J is TRBJ2-5 and V is TRBV7-6; 8 positions agree with TRBD2. Germline CDR1 SGHVS, CDR2 FNYEAQ. CDR3 size: 13 residues. The junction had 4 bases not matched to a gene; V was cut back by 5 bases and J by 5 bases. This chain's CDR3 is CASSRGGTETQYF. Here the CDR3 DNA reads TGTGCCAGCAGCCGGGGGGGCACGGAGACCCAGTACTTC.

In nucleotides, the CDR3 is TGTGCCAGTAGTCCGAGGGGGGGCGAGACCCAGTACTTC. Translation: CASSPRGGETQYF. The chain carries TRBV19 and TRBJ2-5; tentative D call: TRBD2 (7 bases). Germline lookup yields CDR1 LNHDA and CDR2 SQIVND (reference sequence). Trimming shortened V by 5 bases and J by 5 bases, and 12 bases separated the two germline ends. This CDR3 region has 13 residues. The variable domain in full, completed from reference TRBV19 and TRBJ2-5, reads DGGITQSPKYLFRKEGQNVTLSCEQNLNHDAMYWYRQDPGQGLRLIYYSQIVNDFQKGDIAEGYSVSREKKESFPLTVTSAQKNPTAFYLCASSPRGGETQYFGPGTRLLVL.

This CDR3 is CASGNLGGMDTQYF. As DNA, the CDR3 is TGTGCCAGCGGAAATTTGGGGGGTATGGATACGCAGTATTTT. The chain carries TRBV7-8 and TRBJ2-3; tentative D call: TRBD2 (6 bases). Trimming shortened V by 8 bases and J by 6 bases, and 18 bases separated the two germline ends. The length of the CDR3 is 14 residues. The germline V gene encodes CDR1 SGHVS and CDR2 FQNEAQ. Full variable domain (remainder filled in from reference TRBV7-8 and TRBJ2-3): GAGVSQSPRYKVAKRGQDVALRCDPISGHVSLFWYQQALGQGPEFLTYFQNEAQLDKSGLPSDRFFAERPEGSVSTLKIQRTQQEDSAVYLCASGNLGGMDTQYFGPGTRLTVL.

This sequence joins TRBV10-3 and TRBJ2-7; D remains unclear. Germline V gene data show CDR1 as ENHRY and CDR2 as SYGVKD. Trimming removed 6 bases from V and 0 bases from J, with 6 bases in between. The CDR3 totals 12 residues. The DNA of the CDR3 is TGTGCCATCAGAACATACTCCTACGAGCAGTACTTC. Amino acid sequence: CAIRTYSYEQYF.

The rearrangement joins TRBV7-8 to TRBJ1-1; tentatively, D is TRBD1 (5 bases). Trimming cost V 4 bases and J 5 bases, with 23 bases left between them. Germline assignment: CDR1 SGHVS and CDR2 FQNEAQ. This CDR3 region has 17 residues. CDR3 in amino acids: CASSSHQAGRRGTEAFF. The CDR3 DNA follows: TGTGCCAGCAGCTCCCACCAGGCAGGGCGGCGGGGGACTGAAGCTTTCTTT.

This chain uses TRBV5-6 with TRBJ1-2, with TRBD1 matching over 7 bases. Germline V CDR1 and CDR2: SGHDT, YYEEEE. The CDR3 spans 15 residues. Trimming at V came to 2 bases and at J to 4 bases, leaving 8 bases not matched to a gene. The CDR3 is CASSLGDSLLYGYTF. As DNA, the CDR3 is TGTGCCAGCAGCTTAGGGGACAGTCTCCTCTATGGCTACACCTTC. Full variable domain (missing parts from reference TRBV5-6 and TRBJ1-2): DAGVTQSPTHLIKTRGQQVTLRCSPKSGHDTVSWYQQALGQGPQFIFQYYEEEERQRGNFPDRFSGHQFPNYSSELNVNALLLGDSALYLCASSLGDSLLYGYTFGSGTRLTVV.

The chain has TRBV11-2 and TRBJ2-7; 7 nucleotides align to TRBD2. V lost 5 bases to trimming and J lost 2 bases; unmatched junction nucleotides: 6. The V gene's germline CDR1 is SGHAT and CDR2 FQNNGV. The CDR3 loop spans 14 amino acids. The CDR3 DNA is TGTGCCAGCAGCCCATTGGGGGGGGCCTACGAGCAGTACTTC. Amino acid sequence: CASSPLGGAYEQYF.

A word on this clone: The junction does not match germline at one end; this may be a read error. The chain is built from TRBV7-9 and TRBJ2-2; weak D call: TRBD2 (6 bases). The V gene's germline CDR1 is SEHNR and CDR2 FQNEAQ (reference sequence). CDR3 size: 16 residues. CDR3 protein: CSSSLAAGFYTGELFF. The CDR3, as DNA: TGTTCCAGCAGCTTAGCGGCAGGGTTCTACACCGGGGAGCTGTTTTTT.

The chain combines TRBV7-9 with TRBJ2-5, with 14 bases aligning to TRBD2. Germline V lookup: CDR1 SEHNR, CDR2 FQNEAQ (reference sequence). Unmatched junction bases numbered 9, after V lost 5 bases and J lost 4 bases. The CDR3 is made up of 17 amino acids. The CDR3 bases are TGTGCCAGCAGCGCTGGACTAGCGGGGGGCGGGGGAGAGACCCAGTACTTC. It specifies CASSAGLAGGGGETQYF. The variable domain in full, completed from reference TRBV7-9 and TRBJ2-5, reads DTGVSQNPRHKITKRGQNVTFRCDPISEHNRLYWYRQTLGQGPEFLTYFQNEAQLEKSRLLSDRFSAERPKGSFSTLEIQRTEQGDSAMYLCASSAGLAGGGGETQYFGPGTRLLVL.

This clone was observed a handful of times. The V and J genes are TRBV4-3 and TRBJ2-1; 9 nucleotides line up with TRBD1. V dropped 2 bases and J dropped 5; count of bases not matched to a gene: 10. CDR1 LGHNA and CDR2 YSLEER come from the germline V gene. The CDR3 has 17 residues. The CDR3 coding sequence is TGCGCCAGCAGCCAAAGCAAATGGGACAGGGAAAACAATGAGCAGTTCTTC. Translated: CASSQSKWDRENNEQFF.

A single count supports this clone. The V and J genes are TRBV5-1 and TRBJ1-6; 7 nucleotides line up with TRBD1. Per germline, CDR1 SGHRS and CDR2 YFSETQ. The J segment lost 11 bases and the V segment lost 4 bases, leaving 6 bases of the junction unmatched. This CDR3 has 13 amino acids. The CDR3 region is CASSPGQPTPLHF. For the CDR3, the DNA is TGCGCCAGCAGCCCGGGACAGCCTACACCCCTCCACTTT.

Note on this clone: A junction end diverges from the germline sequence, so it may reflect a read error. This chain uses TRBV2 with TRBJ2-6; weak D call: TRBD1 (5 bases). The CDR3 loop spans 16 amino acids. CDR1 is SNHLY and CDR2 is FYNNEI in the germline V gene. The CDR3 DNA sequence: TGTGCCAGCAGTTGGGAAGGGCGCTCTGGGGCCAGCGTCCTGACTTTC. Its translation is CASSWEGRSGASVLTF.

There are a few counts of this clone. V is TRBV5-6 and J is TRBJ1-3; D might be TRBD1 (6 bases). This CDR3 is 15 amino acids long. CDR1 and CDR2 (germline): SGHDT, YYEEEE. The V end was cut by 5 bases, the J end by 0 bases, with 12 bases between. The CDR3 DNA sequence: TGTGCCAGCAGTCTTCAGGGGTTCTCTGGAAACACCATATATTTT. Encoded protein: CASSLQGFSGNTIYF.

This sequence joins TRBV4-1 and TRBJ2-3; D not certain. Germline values: CDR1 MGHRA, CDR2 YSYEKL. Trimming removed 2 bases at V and 0 bases at J, with 9 bases between. The CDR3 runs 15 residues. The CDR3 sequence is CASSQNSLSTDTQYF. The DNA of the CDR3 is TGCGCCAGCAGCCAAAACTCCTTAAGCACAGATACGCAGTATTTT.

The chain couples TRBV7-2 to TRBJ2-7, with 7 bases fitting TRBD2. Trimming cost V 2 bases and J 6 bases; bases outside gene matches: 4. Germline V gene lookup returns CDR1 SGHTA and CDR2 FQGNSA. This CDR3 comprises 13 residues. This CDR3 reads CASSLTSVGEQYF. The CDR3 nucleotides read TGTGCCAGCAGCTTAACTAGCGTGGGCGAGCAGTACTTC.

The rearrangement links TRBV18 to TRBJ1-5; TRBD1 matches at 9 bases. The trim removed 1 base at V and 6 bases at J, leaving 10 bases unmatched. The CDR3 is made up of 17 amino acids. Looked up from germline, CDR1 is KGHSH and CDR2 is LQKENI. CDR3 sequence reads: CASSPLPGTGRTQPQHF. The CDR3 DNA is TGTGCCAGCTCACCACTTCCCGGGACAGGGAGGACTCAGCCCCAGCATTTT. Full variable domain (outside the CDR3, taken from reference TRBV18 and TRBJ1-5): NAGVMQNPRHLVRRRGQEARLRCSPMKGHSHVYWYRQLPEEGLKFMVYLQKENIIDESGMPKERFSAEFPKEGPSILRIQQVVRGDSAAYFCASSPLPGTGRTQPQHFGDGTRLSIL.

The J gene is TRBJ1-6, the V gene TRBV5-8; a possible D gene is TRBD1 (6 bases). With 0 bases removed from V and 5 bases from J, the gap between germline ends came to 12 bases. The length of the CDR3 is 16 residues. Germline CDR1 and CDR2: SGHTS and YDEGEE. The DNA of the CDR3 is TGTGCCAGCAGCTTGGAACAGGGTCCGCATAATTCACCCCTCCACTTT. Translating gives CASSLEQGPHNSPLHF.

V is TRBV7-3 and J is TRBJ2-3, with TRBD2 matching 11 bases. Germline values: CDR1 SGHTA, CDR2 FQGTGA. V lost 5 bases and J lost 2; bases outside the gene matches: 12. The CDR3 is 18 residues long. The DNA for the CDR3 is TGTGCCAGCAGCGATAGACCGGGACTAGCGGAATTCACAGATACGCAGTATTTT. Amino acids: CASSDRPGLAEFTDTQYF.

About this clone: Given the absence of the conserved phenylalanine or tryptophan at the CDR3 end, a read error is likely. This chain links TRBV27 with TRBJ1-2; perhaps TRBD1 as D (6 bases). This CDR3 is 13 amino acids long. V lost 2 bases and J 7 bases, leaving 11 bases between the germline ends. CDR1 and CDR2 from the germline V gene are MNHEY and SMNVEV (reference sequence). CDR3 loop: CASSLNRDGGYTS. CDR3 coding DNA: TGTGCCAGCAGTTTAAACAGGGATGGTGGCTACACCTCC.

This chain connects TRBV29-1 to TRBJ2-1; no reliable D call. With 5 bases removed from V and 5 bases from J, the gap between germline ends came to 7 bases. This CDR3 spans 11 amino acids. CDR1 SQVTM and CDR2 ANQGSEA come from the germline V gene. The CDR3 protein is CSVRANNEQFF. The DNA of the CDR3 is TGCAGCGTTCGTGCTAACAATGAGCAGTTCTTC.

The chain links TRBV5-1 to TRBJ1-4; D possibly corresponds to TRBD1 (6 bases). The CDR3 is 16 residues long. The germline V and J ends were trimmed by 6 bases and 0 bases, with 15 bases remaining between them. The germline gives CDR1 SGHRS, CDR2 YFSETQ. The CDR3 nucleotides are TGCGCCAGCAAACTCTCGACAGGTCCAACTAATGAAAAACTGTTTTTT. Amino acids: CASKLSTGPTNEKLFF.

This rearrangement joins TRBV6-4 to TRBJ1-1; D ambiguous. Germline CDR1 is MRHNA and CDR2 is SNTAGT. Trimming left V 11 bases short and J 1 base short, with 2 bases between. The CDR3 runs 9 residues. CDR3 sequence reads: CAQNTEAFF. The DNA of the CDR3 is TGTGCCCAGAACACTGAAGCTTTCTTT.

This clone has just a few counts. This CDR3 is CAIRRESYEQYF. CDR3 nucleotide sequence: TGTGCCATCAGGAGAGAGAGCTACGAGCAGTACTTC. The V gene is TRBV10-3, the J gene TRBJ2-7; D unclear. The CDR3 has 12 residues. Trimming stripped 6 bases from V and 3 bases from J, with 9 bases between. The germline gives CDR1 ENHRY, CDR2 SYGVKD.

The genes are TRBV5-1 and TRBJ1-2, with D perhaps TRBD1 (5 bases). V lost 0 bases to trimming and J lost 9 bases, with 15 bases between them. This CDR3 spans 14 amino acids. Per the germline V gene, CDR1 is SGHRS and CDR2 is YFSETQ. The DNA of the CDR3 is TGCGCCAGCAGCTTGGCCCAGGGAATGGGGAGCTACACCTTC. This translates into CASSLAQGMGSYTF.